The 7 T cell receptor beta chains given below trace back to one sample, sequenced in a study of cytomegalovirus exposure and HLA in healthy donors. The PCR contained 60 Vbeta and 13 Jbeta primers. TCRdb's table, derived via immunoSEQ multiplex PCR, lists solely in-frame clones and lacks some. The sample gives more than 95,000 clones, around 77% of which show up once; more than 10% is in the top ten. Source material: PBMCs. Every receptor here comes from a woman between 40 and 55 years old in good health and CMV-seropositive.

On this clone itself: Other DNA sequences of this sample code for an identical CDR3. V and J are TRBV4-1 and TRBJ2-7; TRBD2 matches 13 bases. Germline V gene sequence: CDR1 MGHRA, CDR2 YSYEKL. CDR3 size: 16 residues. V trimming: 4 bases; J trimming: 4 bases; junction bases outside the gene matches: 7. The CDR3 DNA reads as TGCGCCAGCAGCCCGATAATGACTAGCGGGGGGTACGAGCAGTACTTC. Translation gives CASSPIMTSGGYEQYF.

The gene calls are TRBV7-2 and TRBJ1-5; 7 nucleotides match TRBD1. Germline CDR1 and CDR2: SGHTA and FQGNSA. The CDR3 spans 15 residues. Germline trimming cut 5 bases from V and 1 base from J; bases unmatched to any gene: 5. Written as DNA, the CDR3 is TGTGCCAGCAGCCAACAGGGGAAGAGCAATCAGCCCCAGCATTTT. This translates into CASSQQGKSNQPQHF.

J is TRBJ2-1 and V is TRBV5-5, with 7 bases lining up with TRBD2. The ends lost 4 bases at V and 12 bases at J; junction bases unmatched: 4. Germline CDR1 SGHKS, CDR2 YYEKEE (reference sequence). The CDR3 spans 11 residues. In nucleotides, the CDR3 is TGTGCCAGCAGCGGAGGACTAGGGCAGTTCTTC. Its translation: CASSGGLGQFF.

CDR3 region: CASPGQGAGGANVLTF. Written as DNA, the CDR3 is TGTGCCAGCCCGGGACAGGGGGCAGGTGGGGCCAACGTCCTGACTTTC. This rearrangement joins TRBV5-4 to TRBJ2-6; 12 bases align to TRBD1. This CDR3 is built from 16 residues. Germline trimming cut 7 bases from V and 3 bases from J; bases unmatched to any gene: 5. Germline CDR1 reads SGHNT; CDR2 reads YYREEE (reference sequence).

V and J are TRBV19 and TRBJ2-7, with TRBD2 matching over 8 bases. Trimming at V came to 7 bases and at J to 2 bases, leaving 10 bases not matched to a gene. The CDR3 extends over 15 amino acids. CDR1 is LNHDA, CDR2 SQIVND, per germline (reference sequence). The CDR3, as DNA: TGTGCCAGTAAGGGTAGCGGGACGCTCGCCTACGAGCAGTACTTC. Translating it yields CASKGSGTLAYEQYF.

A remark on this clone: The junction departs from the called germline gene at one end, perhaps through a read error. The chain carries TRBV28 and TRBJ1-5; 7 bases line up with TRBD1. The germline CDR1 and CDR2 sequences are MDHEN and SYDVKM. This CDR3 has 16 residues. The CDR3 DNA follows: TGTGCCAGCAGCTTATTACAGGGGAAGGGCAATCAGCCCCAGCATTTT. Amino acids: CASSLLQGKGNQPQHF.

This CDR3 is CASSQVGTSGTYNEQFF. CDR3 nucleotides: TGTGCCAGCAGCCAAGTAGGGACTAGCGGGACCTACAATGAGCAGTTCTTC. The chain joins TRBV14 to TRBJ2-1, with 13 bases lining up with TRBD2. Germline V gives CDR1 SGHDN, CDR2 FVKESK. V shed 1 base, J shed 2 bases, and the junction held 2 bases outside the gene matches. The CDR3 is 17 amino acids.